The present entry profiles one TCR beta chain with its context. The source of the sample is a study of control samples from healthy donors and cancer patients. Sequencing was performed with immunoSEQ multiplex PCR; in TCRdb, only in-frame clones are kept and a portion is missing. The sample consists of about 180,000 clones, around 90% of them appearing once. CDR1 and CDR2 from the germline V gene are SEHNR and FQNEAQ (reference sequence). The J segment lost 6 bases and the V segment lost 3 bases, leaving 4 bases of the junction unmatched. This CDR3 comprises 14 residues. This chain links TRBV7-9 with TRBJ1-2, with 10 bases fitting TRBD1. The sample was blood. The clonotype was recovered from a woman aged 50 to 65 in good health. CDR3 amino acids: CASSLRQGADGYTF. CDR3 coding DNA: TGTGCCAGCAGCTTGCGACAGGGGGCTGATGGCTACACCTTC.